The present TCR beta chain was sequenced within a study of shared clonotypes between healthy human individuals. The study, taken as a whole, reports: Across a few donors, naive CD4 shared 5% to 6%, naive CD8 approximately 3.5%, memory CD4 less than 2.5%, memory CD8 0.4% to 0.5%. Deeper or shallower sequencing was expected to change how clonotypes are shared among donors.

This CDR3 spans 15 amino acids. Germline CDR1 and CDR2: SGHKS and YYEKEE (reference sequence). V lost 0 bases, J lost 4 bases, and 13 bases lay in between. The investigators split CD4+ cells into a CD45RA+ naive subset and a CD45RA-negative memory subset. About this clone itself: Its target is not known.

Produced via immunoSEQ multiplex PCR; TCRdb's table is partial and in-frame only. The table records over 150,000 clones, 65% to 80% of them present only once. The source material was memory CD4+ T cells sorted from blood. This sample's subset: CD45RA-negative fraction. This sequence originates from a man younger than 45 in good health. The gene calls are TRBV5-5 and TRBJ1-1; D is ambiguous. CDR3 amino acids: CASSLEQASTTEAFF. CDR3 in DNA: TGTGCCAGCAGCTTGGAGCAGGCCAGCACCACTGAAGCTTTCTTT.